One sample yielded the 12 T cell receptor beta chains listed below, sequenced in a study of monozygotic twins with inflammatory bowel disease. With the 5' RACE reads reprocessed, TCRdb shows one record per CDR3 protein and no DNA. In total, the table holds approximately 400,000 distinct CDR3 sequences. Material for sequencing was blood. The receptors stem from a human donor with ulcerative colitis or Crohn's disease, or a healthy co-twin of an affected twin (not recorded which).

The V and J genes are TRBV19 and TRBJ2-5; the D call of TRBD2 rests on TCRdb alone, since no DNA is present to check it. Germline-derived CDR1 and CDR2 are LNHDA and SQIVND (reference sequence). The CDR3 is 15 residues long. The chain's CDR3 is CASSPGLAGTETQYF.

This chain links TRBV2 with TRBJ2-7. CDR3 length: 14 amino acids. Germline lookup yields CDR1 SNHLY and CDR2 FYNNEI. CDR3 protein: CASSVGMGSYEQYF.

CDR3 in amino acids: CASSQGTGLSSYNEQFF. The chain recombines TRBV4-2 with TRBJ2-1; TCRdb's assignment of TRBD1 cannot be checked, as there is no DNA. The germline V gene encodes CDR1 LGHNA and CDR2 YNFKEQ. The CDR3 length is 17 residues.

The V call is TRBV6-1, the J call TRBJ2-7; TCRdb returns TRBD1, unconfirmable since there is no DNA. This CDR3 spans 13 amino acids. The germline V gene has CDR1 MNHNS and CDR2 SASEGT. CDR3 protein: CASFGRGHYEQYF.

The genes are TRBV20-1 and TRBJ1-3; TCRdb's D call, TRBD1, is unchecked because there is no DNA. In germline, CDR1 is DFQATT, CDR2 SNEGSKA (reference sequence). The CDR3 has 14 residues. The CDR3 sequence: CSAVDRGEGNTIYF.

This chain connects TRBV7-9 to TRBJ2-1; TCRdb selects TRBD1, and the lack of DNA leaves this call unchecked. The CDR3 consists of 16 residues. The germline gives CDR1 SEHNR, CDR2 FQNEAQ (reference sequence). The chain's CDR3 is CASSRDRGDLYNEQFF.

The gene calls are TRBV29-1 and TRBJ2-1; TCRdb indicates TRBD2, and absent DNA this call remains unverified. Germline V gene data show CDR1 as SQVTM and CDR2 as ANQGSEA. CDR3 size: 14 residues. CDR3 residues: CSVMTGANYNEQFF.

The CDR3 spells CSALKGQGTGELFF. The chain is built from TRBV20-1 and TRBJ2-2; the D gene TCRdb calls, TRBD1, cannot be checked with no DNA. Germline-derived CDR1 and CDR2 are DFQATT and SNEGSKA (reference sequence). This CDR3 comprises 14 residues.

The chain carries TRBV4-3 and TRBJ2-6. Germline values: CDR1 LGHNA, CDR2 YSLEER. The CDR3 extends over 17 amino acids. This chain's CDR3 is CASSQDNRVSGANVLTF.

The J gene is TRBJ2-5, the V gene TRBV24-1. This CDR3 contains 13 residues. Per the germline V gene, CDR1 is KGHDR and CDR2 is SFDVKD. The CDR3: CATSDGSRETQYF.

V usage is TRBV12-3 or TRBV12-4 and J usage is TRBJ2-1; TCRdb picks TRBD2, but there is no DNA to check that call. This CDR3 has 18 amino acids. This CDR3 reads CASSPSRGLAGSYNEQFF.

This chain joins TRBV6-1 and TRBJ1-1; TCRdb's D call, TRBD1, is unchecked because there is no DNA. CDR1 is MNHNS, CDR2 SASEGT, per germline. CDR3 length: 12 residues. This chain's CDR3 is CASSRRATEAFF.